A selection of T cell receptor beta chains follows, all from one sample in a study of technical replicates of blood from a few donors. Assay: immunoSEQ multiplex PCR; the TCRdb copy retains only in-frame clones and omits some. The repertoire holds around 90,000 clones, about 93% seen once, with more than 0.2% in the top ten. The material sequenced was T cells isolated from PBMCs. These receptors all stem from a human donor in good health. Each CDR3 is given with its conserved first and last residue. Size is stated for part of the rows, as once, few or many counts, or as a class when the clone is expanded.

>TRBV14|-|TRBJ1-3
CASSQYLSGNTIYF
>TRBV6-1|-|TRBJ2-2
CASLRGAGTGELFF
>TRBV2|-|TRBJ2-2
CASTLPGLANTGELFF
>TRBV7-9|-|TRBJ1-2
CASSQLQGPSRHYGYTF
>TRBV2|-|TRBJ2-6
CASSLSGANVLTF
>TRBV28|once|TRBJ1-4
CASSSPGQTFNEKLFF
>TRBV9|-|TRBJ1-3
CASSVAASQGHSGNTIYF
>TRBV25-1|-|TRBJ2-3
CASSERGGGFPDTQYF
>TRBV11-3|-|TRBJ1-1
CASSPTGGLNTEAFF
>TRBV30|-|TRBJ1-6
CAWTGGSSYNSPLHF
>TRBV7-3|-|TRBJ1-6
CASSLRGGLDSPLHF
>TRBV11-3|-|TRBJ2-5
CASSFGGSSFPQETQYF
>TRBV28|-|TRBJ1-4
CASSPTGDWEKLFF
>TRBV6-5|-|TRBJ2-3
CASRSWAGGPRDTQYF
>TRBV9|-|TRBJ2-1
CASSVDARDPSNEQFF
>TRBV11-3|-|TRBJ2-2
CASSSLGAGRVTGELFF
>TRBV27|-|TRBJ2-7
CASSSSGGLSSYEQYF
>TRBV29-1|-|TRBJ2-7
CSAADYSSYEQYF
>TRBV19|-|TRBJ2-1
CASSMTLAGGVNEQFF
>TRBV5-1|-|TRBJ2-7
CASSPTTSGSGGQYF
>TRBV14|-|TRBJ2-5
CASSQFRDRVVRTQYF
>TRBV18|-|TRBJ1-6
CASSPHRDRANSPLHF
>TRBV28|-|TRBJ1-5
CASSSQPGQGISNQPQHF
>TRBV27|once|TRBJ1-5
CASSFQGSYPQHF
>TRBV4-1|-|TRBJ2-2
CASGSSGLNTGELFF
>TRBV7-8|-|TRBJ2-3
CASSSPGQGIDTQYF
>TRBV19|-|TRBJ1-5
CASSPVGGGNQPQHF
>TRBV4-1|-|TRBJ1-2
CASSQPGTGIYGYTF
>TRBV6-5|-|TRBJ1-2
CASSYWTTGDYGYTF
>TRBV18|-|TRBJ2-1
CASSPQRARNEQFF
>TRBV6-5|-|TRBJ1-5
CASSYSGDNNQPQHF
>TRBV11-2|once|TRBJ1-5
CASSLGHNQPQHF
>TRBV27|-|TRBJ1-1
CASSFGPRALQAFF
>TRBV19|-|TRBJ2-1
CASSIERDVAYNEQFF
>TRBV2|once|TRBJ2-2
CASRPRDSYTGELFF
>TRBV28|-|TRBJ2-7
CASSSGGTGGGSKSYEQYF
>TRBV19|-|TRBJ1-5
CASQGGPHQPQHF
>TRBV5-5|-|TRBJ1-1
CASSGRDRGRRINTEAFF
>TRBV11-3|-|TRBJ2-4
CASSLGGAAGSSRKNIQYF
>TRBV19|-|TRBJ2-1
CASSVAGGLYNEQFF
>TRBV6-1|-|TRBJ1-1
CASRHRLGTEAFF
>TRBV6-5|-|TRBJ2-7
CASSYRGSYEQYF
>TRBV7-3|-|TRBJ1-4
CASSVTGATNEKLFF
>TRBV4-1|-|TRBJ1-2
CASSQDDGRGYTF
>TRBV5-1|-|TRBJ1-4
CASSLGPVPGQGPNEKLFF
>TRBV12-2|-|TRBJ2-2
CASRLGVGQGRITNTGELFF
>TRBV6-1|-|TRBJ2-5
CASSDGLAGGETQYF